Sequencing of this T cell receptor (beta chain) was carried out in a study of beta chain features in type 1 diabetes. The wider study: Investigators examined under 140 million sorted cells across all samples. Study-wide points: Healthy donors had naive, central memory and Treg TCRB repertoires that appeared less similar than those seen among patients. PCR might preferentially amplify shorter templates, equally in patients and controls.

CD4+ naive, central memory, regulatory and stem cell-like memory cells were sorted via CD45RO/CCR7/CD25/CD127/CD95/CD27. Note on this clone: Antigen specificity is unknown.

Expressed TCRB transcripts got sequenced, as all isolated RNA was reverse transcribed. TCRdb's copy holds only in-frame clones and misses some; the assay was immunoSEQ multiplex PCR. The profile shows 900,000 or so clones, roughly 15% of them singletons. CDR1 and CDR2 from the germline V gene are MDHEN and SYDVKM. Trimming pared 3 bases from V and 4 bases from J, leaving 6 bases between. This CDR3 spans 12 amino acids. The V gene is TRBV28, the J gene TRBJ1-2; D is uncertain. This clonotype was obtained from a woman younger than 30 in good health. The specimen sequenced was naive CD4+ T cells from blood. This chain's CDR3 is CASSFDRYGYTF. The CDR3 DNA reads TGTGCCAGCAGTTTCGACCGCTATGGCTACACCTTC.